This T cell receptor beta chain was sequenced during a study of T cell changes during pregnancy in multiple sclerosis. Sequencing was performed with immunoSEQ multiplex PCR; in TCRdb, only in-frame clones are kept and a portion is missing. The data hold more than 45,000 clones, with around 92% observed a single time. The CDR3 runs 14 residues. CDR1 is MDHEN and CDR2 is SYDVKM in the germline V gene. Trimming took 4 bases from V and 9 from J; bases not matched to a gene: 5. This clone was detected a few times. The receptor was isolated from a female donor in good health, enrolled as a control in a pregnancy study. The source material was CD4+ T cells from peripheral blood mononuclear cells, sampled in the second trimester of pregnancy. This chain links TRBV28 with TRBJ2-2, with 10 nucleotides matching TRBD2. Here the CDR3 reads CASSWASGGRELFF. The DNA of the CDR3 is TGTGCCAGCAGTTGGGCTAGCGGGGGACGGGAGCTGTTTTTT.